This T cell receptor (beta chain) originates from a study of T cell responses to AZD1222 COVID-19 vaccine. Findings and caveats of the study: Just 6 or 7 people given AZD1222 tested seropositive at baseline. Among spike-specific TCRs, nearly half reportedly target unmutated variant regions. There were mostly white British donors and more females than males, and clonal diversity was possibly underestimated.

Here immunoSEQ multiplex PCR was the method, and the copy in TCRdb shows in-frame clones only, minus some. The table shows 75,000 to 85,000 clones, with around 88% occurring only once. Second doses that came at about 4 or about 12 weeks were put together. Notes on this clone: Antigen: not known.

The receptor comes from an adult who received the AZD1222 COVID-19 vaccine. Specimen: peripheral blood, collected 28 days after the second AZD1222 dose.

This CDR3 reads CASSPLDRTQYF. CDR3 in DNA: TGTGCCAGCAGCCCACTCGATAGGACCCAGTACTTC. The chain joins TRBV7-2 to TRBJ2-5; D is unclear. In germline, CDR1 is SGHTA, CDR2 FQGNSA. The CDR3 has 12 residues. V dropped 5 bases and J dropped 7 bases, with 11 bases sitting between them.